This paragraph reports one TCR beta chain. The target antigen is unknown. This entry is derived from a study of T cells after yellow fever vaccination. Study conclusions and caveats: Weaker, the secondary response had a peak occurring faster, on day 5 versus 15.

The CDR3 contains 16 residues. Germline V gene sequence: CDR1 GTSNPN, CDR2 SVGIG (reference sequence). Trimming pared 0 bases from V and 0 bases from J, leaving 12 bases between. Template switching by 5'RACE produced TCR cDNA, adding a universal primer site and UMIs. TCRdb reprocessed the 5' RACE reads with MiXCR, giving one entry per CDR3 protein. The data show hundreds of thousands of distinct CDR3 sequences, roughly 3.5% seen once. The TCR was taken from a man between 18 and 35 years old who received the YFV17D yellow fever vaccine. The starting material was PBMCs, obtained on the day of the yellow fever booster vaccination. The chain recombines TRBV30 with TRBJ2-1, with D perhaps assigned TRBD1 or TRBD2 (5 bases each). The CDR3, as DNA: TGTGCCTGGAGTGTACGGGGACGCCTCTCCTACAATGAGCAGTTCTTC. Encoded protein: CAWSVRGRLSYNEQFF. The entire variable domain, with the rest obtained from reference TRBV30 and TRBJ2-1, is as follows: SQTIHQWPATLVQPVGSPLSLECTVEGTSNPNLYWYRQAAGRGLQLLFYSVGIGQISSEVPQNLSASRPQDRQFILSSKKLLLSDSGFYLCAWSVRGRLSYNEQFFGPGTRLTVL.